Listed below are T cell receptor beta chains from one sample, sequenced in a study of response to subunit inactivated influenza vaccine. One entry per CDR3 protein results from TCRdb running MiXCR on the RT-PCR reads. The profile shows about 520,000 distinct CDR3 sequences, about 7.2% of them singletons. Source: PBMCs from blood, taken around 2 years after vaccination. The receptors were sampled from a man aged 45 to 70 who received an inactivated influenza vaccine. Both conserved end residues are part of each CDR3. A D gene is named only where the DNA matches it firmly. Size is stated for part of the rows, as once, few or many counts, or as a class when the clone is expanded.

d_call	j_call	clone_size	v_call	cdr3_aa
.	TRBJ1-5	few	TRBV12-3/TRBV12-4	CASSSTGSMSGPQHF
.	TRBJ1-1	few	TRBV6-2/TRBV6-3	CASSAVMNTEAFF
.	TRBJ2-7	few	TRBV11-2	CASSLSERRAREQYF
.	TRBJ1-6	.	TRBV7-2	CASSRQDKNSPLHF
.	TRBJ2-2	.	TRBV7-2	CASSLGGRDTGELFF
.	TRBJ2-2	.	TRBV5-5	CASSSPGGELFF
.	TRBJ2-2	many	TRBV7-8	CASSLEAAVGELFF
.	TRBJ2-2	.	TRBV7-2	CASNPIRGLGTGELFF
.	TRBJ2-5	.	TRBV20-1	CSALYGLETQYF
.	TRBJ2-3	few	TRBV4-3	CASSQDLGGELTDTQYF
.	TRBJ2-3	few	TRBV14	CASSQQSTQYF
TRBD2	TRBJ2-1	few	TRBV7-8	CASSSKGLAGVGDEQFF
.	TRBJ2-2	.	TRBV27	CASSPGPLNTGELFF
TRBD1	TRBJ2-3	few	TRBV29-1	CSAGTGSSTDTQYF
.	TRBJ2-1	many	TRBV5-1	CASSPLPNTGYNEQFF
.	TRBJ1-1	.	TRBV27	CASSSGRRYTEAFF
.	TRBJ2-2	many	TRBV6-2/TRBV6-3	CASSYARINTGELFF
TRBD2	TRBJ2-2	few	TRBV7-6	CASSLTRLAGGITNTGELFF
.	TRBJ1-5	few	TRBV4-3	CASSQDLQGGQPQHF
.	TRBJ1-5	many	TRBV2	CASSESDFWGTQPQHF
.	TRBJ1-1	.	TRBV12-3/TRBV12-4	CASSQIENTEAFF
TRBD1	TRBJ2-5	many	TRBV10-3	CAISVSTGWTETQYF
TRBD2	TRBJ2-7	.	TRBV5-1	CASSSPGLEYEQYF
.	TRBJ2-7	.	TRBV20-1	CSARGISPDTLNEQYF
.	TRBJ2-1	.	TRBV24-1	CATSDPNRDNEQFF
.	TRBJ1-3	.	TRBV7-9	CASSLPAGTGNTIYF
TRBD1	TRBJ2-1	many	TRBV10-3	CAISETGQAHNEQFF
TRBD2	TRBJ2-3	.	TRBV7-2	CASSLFSSGMGDTQYF
.	TRBJ2-3	.	TRBV5-6	CASSFDWQRAGDTQYF